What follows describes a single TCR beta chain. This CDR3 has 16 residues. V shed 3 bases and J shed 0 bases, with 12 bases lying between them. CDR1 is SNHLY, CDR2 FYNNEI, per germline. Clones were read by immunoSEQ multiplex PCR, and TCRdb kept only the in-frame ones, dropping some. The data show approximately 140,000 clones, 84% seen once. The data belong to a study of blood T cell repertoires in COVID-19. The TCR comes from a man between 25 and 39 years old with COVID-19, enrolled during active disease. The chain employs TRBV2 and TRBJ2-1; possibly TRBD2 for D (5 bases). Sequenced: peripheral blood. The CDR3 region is CASSERTGISYNEQFF. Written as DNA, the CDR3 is TGTGCCAGCAGTGAGCGGACTGGAATCTCCTACAATGAGCAGTTCTTC.